This entry lists 24 T cell receptor beta chains sequenced from one sample in a study of OX40 agonist ivuxolimab in advanced cancers. The library was generated by the immunoSEQ multiplex PCR assay. TCRdb retrieved this table from immuneACCESS and kept in-frame rearrangements only. Not all clones are present; in checked studies, unresolved V genes account for under half, and no reason is known for the remainder. Present in this sample are just under 95,000 clones, around 90% of which were seen just once. Approximately 0.3% of the sample comes from the top ten. The sample in question was CD4+ or CD8+ T cells sorted from blood, obtained in a trial of the OX40 agonist ivuxolimab. These receptors were collected from an adult with an advanced solid tumor such as melanoma, head and neck, liver or kidney cancer.

This chain uses TRBV10-1 with TRBJ1-5; D remains unclear. This CDR3 comprises 14 residues. CDR1 is WNHNN, CDR2 SYGVQD, per germline (reference sequence). V dropped 0 bases and J dropped 6 bases, with 9 bases sitting between them. The CDR3 DNA sequence: TGCGCCAGCAGTGAGTCGGGGTCTGGTCAGCCCCAGCATTTT. It specifies CASSESGSGQPQHF.

This clone was found a few times. This CDR3 is CASSPLNAGETQYF. The CDR3 DNA sequence: TGTGCCAGCTCACCTCTAAATGCGGGGGAGACCCAGTACTTC. The rearrangement uses TRBV18 and TRBJ2-5; possibly TRBD2 for D (6 bases). The CDR3 extends over 14 amino acids. Per the germline V gene, CDR1 is KGHSH and CDR2 is LQKENI. With 3 bases removed from V and 5 bases from J, the gap between germline ends came to 13 bases.

Here the CDR3 reads CAWSGGRRETQYF. The CDR3 DNA is TGTGCCTGGAGTGGAGGCAGGAGGGAGACCCAGTACTTC. The chain carries TRBV30 and TRBJ2-5, with D tentatively TRBD2 (5 bases). CDR1 and CDR2 (germline): GTSNPN, SVGIG (reference sequence). The CDR3 length is 13 residues. Trimming shortened V by 1 base and J by 5 bases, and 11 bases separated the two germline ends.

The gene calls are TRBV5-8 and TRBJ1-2; no clear D. Germline lookup yields CDR1 SGHTS and CDR2 YDEGEE. The germline V and J ends were trimmed by 0 bases and 2 bases, with 11 bases remaining between them. The CDR3 has 15 amino acids. CDR3 DNA: TGTGCCAGCAGCTTGGCTGGTAGGCCGAACTATGGCTACACCTTC. Protein product: CASSLAGRPNYGYTF.

V gene TRBV11-3 combines with J gene TRBJ2-1, with TRBD2 as a possible D gene (5 bases). Germline CDR1 SGHNT, CDR2 YENEEA. This CDR3 is built from 15 residues. Trimming left V 2 bases short and J 1 base short, with 9 bases between. CDR3 coding DNA: TGTGCCAGCAGCTTACACCGGGGATCCTACAATGAGCAGTTCTTC. Translated: CASSLHRGSYNEQFF.

The V and J genes are TRBV9 and TRBJ2-3, with D perhaps assigned TRBD1 or TRBD2 (5 bases each). Germline CDR1 is SGDLS and CDR2 is YYNGEE. The CDR3 sequence is 15 residues long. V was trimmed by 3 bases and J by 4 bases, leaving 15 bases between them. CDR3 residues: CASSGIKGSSDTQYF. DNA for the CDR3: TGTGCCAGCAGCGGCATAAAGGGGAGTTCAGATACGCAGTATTTT.

This sequence joins TRBV7-3 and TRBJ2-6; 7 nucleotides agree with TRBD1. Trimming at V came to 3 bases and at J to 2 bases, leaving 1 base not matched to a gene. CDR1 and CDR2 from the germline V gene are SGHTA and FQGTGA. CDR3 length equals 15 residues. The CDR3 DNA is TGTGCCAGCAGCTTCGACAGGGCTGGGGCCAACGTCCTGACTTTC. As protein: CASSFDRAGANVLTF. The full variable domain, in which reference TRBV7-3 and TRBJ2-6 provide the parts outside the CDR3, is GAGVSQTPSNKVTEKGKYVELRCDPISGHTALYWYRQSLGQGPEFLIYFQGTGAADDSGLPNDRFFAVRPEGSVSTLKIQRTERGDSAVYLCASSFDRAGANVLTFGAGSRLTVL.

The chain links TRBV6-1 to TRBJ2-6; possible D gene TRBD1, 5 bases. V lost 2 bases, J lost 3 bases, and 14 bases lay in between. The CDR3 runs to 17 residues. From germline, CDR1 is MNHNS and CDR2 SASEGT. The CDR3 spells CASSEFSPGFGANVLTF. CDR3 in DNA: TGTGCCAGCAGTGAATTTTCCCCAGGGTTTGGGGCCAACGTCCTGACTTTC.

The chain uses TRBV27 and TRBJ1-5; maybe TRBD1 (6 bases). CDR3 length: 13 amino acids. V was clipped by 6 bases and J by 3 bases, with 9 bases between them. Germline CDR1 is MNHEY and CDR2 is SMNVEV (reference sequence). This chain's CDR3 is CASRTGINQPQHF. The CDR3 nucleotides are TGTGCCAGCAGAACAGGGATCAATCAGCCCCAGCATTTT.

The rearrangement joins TRBV9 to TRBJ2-1, with D tentatively TRBD2 (6 bases). Germline V gene lookup returns CDR1 SGDLS and CDR2 YYNGEE. V gave up 3 bases and J gave up 4 bases, with 8 bases separating them. The CDR3 consists of 13 residues. CDR3: CASSGGTYNEQFF. The CDR3 region has the DNA TGTGCCAGCAGCGGGGGGACTTACAATGAGCAGTTCTTC.

This chain links TRBV6-6 with TRBJ1-3; D is ambiguous. This CDR3 region has 14 residues. Germline loops: CDR1 MNHNY, CDR2 SVGAGI (reference sequence). V was pared by 5 bases and J by 5 bases, with 13 bases between. DNA of the CDR3: TGTGCCAGCAGTGACCCCTCGGGGAGAAACACCATATATTTT. Its protein is CASSDPSGRNTIYF.

This clone was detected once. The chain is built from TRBV19 and TRBJ1-2; perhaps TRBD1 as D (5 bases). This CDR3 has 14 amino acids. Germline lookup yields CDR1 LNHDA and CDR2 SQIVND (reference sequence). V was cut by 9 bases and J by 4 bases, with 18 bases left in between. The chain's CDR3 is CASRATSGGYGYTF. In DNA, the CDR3 is TGTGCCAGCAGGGCGACTTCTGGAGGCTATGGCTACACCTTC.

The genes are TRBV18 and TRBJ1-1; tentatively, D is TRBD1 (6 bases). V lost 3 bases and J lost 5, with 16 bases in between. Germline V gene data show CDR1 as KGHSH and CDR2 as LQKENI. The CDR3 is made up of 15 amino acids. As DNA, the CDR3 is TGTGCCAGCTCACCCCCGTCCGGGGGGCGAACTGAAGCTTTCTTT. Residues: CASSPPSGGRTEAFF.

Of note for this clone: Sequence at one end of the junction differs from germline and may be a read error. The chain uses TRBV5-1 and TRBJ2-7, with TRBD1 as a possible D gene (6 bases). This CDR3 has 14 residues. Germline lookup yields CDR1 SGHRS and CDR2 YFSETQ. The CDR3 DNA reads as TGCGCCAGCAGCAGGGACATACGCTCCGACGAGCAGTACTTC. The encoded protein is CASSRDIRSDEQYF.

The chain employs TRBV7-2 and TRBJ1-2, with D perhaps TRBD1 (6 bases). Germline lookup yields CDR1 SGHTA and CDR2 FQGNSA. This CDR3 contains 17 residues. The V gene lost 1 base and the J gene lost 7 bases, with 22 bases spanning the gap. The CDR3, as DNA: TGTGCCAGCAGCTTAGGGCTTCTCCGGGACACCGGTACTGGCTACACCTTC. This translates into CASSLGLLRDTGTGYTF.

This sequence joins TRBV2 and TRBJ1-2, with D perhaps matching TRBD1 (5 bases). The CDR3 consists of 16 residues. The ends were cut back, 4 bases at V and 5 bases at J, with 20 bases in the middle. CDR1 is SNHLY, CDR2 FYNNEI, per germline. The CDR3 bases are TGTGCCAGCAGTGGGGGCACAGACCGGGGGGTGTATGGCTACACCTTC. It codes for CASSGGTDRGVYGYTF.

This chain connects TRBV5-1 to TRBJ1-2, with 8 bases that match TRBD1. Losses at the gene ends were 3 bases for V and 0 bases for J; bases not matched to a gene: 4. The CDR3 has 15 amino acids. CDR1 SGHRS and CDR2 YFSETQ come from the germline V gene. CDR3 region: CASSSGQGTNYGYTF. The CDR3 nucleotides are TGCGCCAGCAGCTCCGGACAGGGTACTAACTATGGCTACACCTTC.

This chain uses TRBV5-1 with TRBJ1-1; D possibly corresponds to TRBD1 (6 bases). V lost 2 bases to trimming and J lost 5 bases, with 13 bases between them. This CDR3 region has 14 residues. Germline loops: CDR1 SGHRS, CDR2 YFSETQ. The CDR3 DNA reads TGCGCCAGCAGCTTAGCTTCAACAGGGACTGAAGCTTTCTTT. The encoded protein is CASSLASTGTEAFF.

This clone was picked up one time. The V gene is TRBV18, the J gene TRBJ2-7; 9 nucleotides line up with TRBD1. V trimming: 0 bases; J trimming: 4 bases; junction bases outside the gene matches: 7. Per the germline V gene, CDR1 is KGHSH and CDR2 is LQKENI. The CDR3 runs 16 residues. In DNA form, the CDR3 reads TGTGCCAGCTCACCACCGGGACAGGGCGGGAGATACGAGCAGTACTTC. Translating gives CASSPPGQGGRYEQYF. The complete variable domain, with remaining parts taken from reference TRBV18 and TRBJ2-7, reads NAGVMQNPRHLVRRRGQEARLRCSPMKGHSHVYWYRQLPEEGLKFMVYLQKENIIDESGMPKERFSAEFPKEGPSILRIQQVVRGDSAAYFCASSPPGQGGRYEQYFGPGTRLTVT.

The chain recombines TRBV5-7 with TRBJ2-7; 10 bases are shared with TRBD1. TRBV5-7 is identified as an open reading frame with a role that is uncertain. CDR3 size: 15 residues. Trimming removed 0 bases from V and 5 bases from J; junction bases left unmatched: 5. CDR3 nucleotides: TGTGCCAGCAGCTTGGCCGCGGACAGGGGGGACGAGCAGTACTTC. As protein: CASSLAADRGDEQYF.

This clone was seen once. The V and J genes are TRBV5-4 and TRBJ1-3; 7 bases align to TRBD1. With 0 bases clipped from V and 8 bases from J, the junction kept 8 bases outside the gene matches. CDR1 and CDR2 (germline): SGHNT, YYREEE (reference sequence). The CDR3 runs to 15 residues. As DNA, the CDR3 is TGTGCCAGCAGCTTGGGGTTGACAGGGTACGACACCATATATTTT. This codes for CASSLGLTGYDTIYF.

This chain links TRBV5-1 with TRBJ2-3, with 9 bases lining up with TRBD1. The germline V gene encodes CDR1 SGHRS and CDR2 YFSETQ. The CDR3 length is 17 residues. With 0 bases clipped from V and 3 bases from J, the junction kept 8 bases outside the gene matches. The CDR3 is CASSLEGRTGVTDTQYF. The CDR3 DNA sequence: TGCGCCAGCAGCTTGGAAGGGCGGACAGGGGTTACAGATACGCAGTATTTT.

The genes are TRBV6-5 and TRBJ1-1; the match to TRBD1 covers 7 bases. V gave up 5 bases and J gave up 7 bases; unmatched junction bases: 10. Germline CDR1 is MNHEY and CDR2 is SVGAGI. This CDR3 region has 14 residues. The CDR3 DNA is TGTGCCAGCAGTACCCGATCACAGGGGTTTGAAGCTTTCTTT. Translated: CASSTRSQGFEAFF.

The CDR3 bases are TGTGCCAGCAGCGGCCGGGACAGGAAAGGTGAGCAGTTCTTC. Residues: CASSGRDRKGEQFF. The chain employs TRBV9 and TRBJ2-1; 8 nucleotides agree with TRBD1. The germline gives CDR1 SGDLS, CDR2 YYNGEE. The CDR3 has 14 residues. J was trimmed by 9 bases and V by 3 bases; bases with no gene match: 8.